This T cell receptor beta chain was documented in a study of T cells in localized non-small cell lung cancer. Study-level points and caveats: Heterogeneity remains possible because sequencing was limited to only one tumor region. Exceeding tumor, uninvolved adjacent lung had the highest T cell clonality. A median around 55 of the top 100 tumor clones appeared in adjacent lung.

Notes on this clone: The antigen remains unidentified.

With 6 bases removed from V and 6 bases from J, the gap between germline ends came to 18 bases. The germline V gene has CDR1 MDHEN and CDR2 SYDVKM. The CDR3 is 15 residues long. Assay used: immunoSEQ multiplex PCR; TCRdb lists only in-frame clones, some missing. This table has about 12,000 clones, more than 70% appearing once. The source was peripheral blood, collected before any cancer treatment. This clonotype was obtained from a male donor at least 60 years old with stage I lung adenocarcinoma. This chain links TRBV28 with TRBJ2-4; D is unclear. CDR3 DNA: TGTGCCAGCAGCCCCCCTACGCAAGGGCCAAACATTCAGTACTTC. It translates to CASSPPTQGPNIQYF.